This T cell receptor beta chain was obtained from a study of T-cell reconstitution after alpha-beta-depleted transplantation in children (dated by TCRdb to about 2016). Study-level background: Using TCR repertoire profiling, the study followed T-cell immune reconstitution in a quantitative way in children after TCRalphabeta/CD19-depleted allogeneic hematopoietic cell transplantation. Overall study outcomes, separate from this receptor: Over subsequent months, a decline in hyperexpanded clone frequencies was noted, and after one year, T-cell counts and TCRbeta diversity were mostly ascribed to newly produced T cells. The apparently early recovery of alphabetaT-cell counts about two months after transplant reportedly depended on only several hundred rapidly expanded clones that came from non-depleted graft cells. In some patients, the high TCRbeta diversity seen at day 60 was put down to recipient T cells and intrathymic progenitors that had survived conditioning.

The CDR3 contains 13 residues, cysteine and phenylalanine counted. Here the CDR3 DNA is all that survives: 39 bases in frame from base 1. The germline V gene sets CDR1 to MNHEY and CDR2 to SVGAGI. After removal of 6 bases from V and 1 base from J, the junction retains 0 bases not matched to a gene. The library was generated by PCR. TCRdb names Illumina HiSeq 2500 as the instrument used. TCR libraries were prepared with molecular barcoding, using unique molecular identifiers to normalize TCRbeta repertoire quantification. TCRdb trimmed the raw reads at Q25, called clones with MiXCR and kept productive beta chains. For every CDR3 protein sequence, its rows merge into one entry that carries the most common genes and DNA. Within this sample are around 450,000 distinct CDR3 sequences, with 10% to 13% of them counted one time only. 2% of the sample goes to the ten largest clones. Only a few counts were recorded for this clonotype. No antigen is known for it. No qualities accompany the bases; no much larger clone lies one base away.

The intended sense of this specimen's treatment or condition label: allogeneic hematopoietic cell transplantation with graft depleted of TCRalphabeta T cells and CD19 B cells. The transplant recipients were children given TCRalphabeta/CD19-depleted allogeneic hematopoietic cell grafts. The specimen was PBMCs, collected before TCRalphabeta/CD19-depleted stem cell transplant. The V gene is TRBV6-5 and the J gene is TRBJ2-7, with 10 central nucleotides matching TRBD1. The TCR was taken from a child aged 2 to 10 with inherited bone marrow failure, due to receive a stem cell transplant. The nucleotide sequence is TGTGCCAGCAGGGGACAGGGGTCCTACGAGCAGTACTTC. The encoded protein is CASRGQGSYEQYF.